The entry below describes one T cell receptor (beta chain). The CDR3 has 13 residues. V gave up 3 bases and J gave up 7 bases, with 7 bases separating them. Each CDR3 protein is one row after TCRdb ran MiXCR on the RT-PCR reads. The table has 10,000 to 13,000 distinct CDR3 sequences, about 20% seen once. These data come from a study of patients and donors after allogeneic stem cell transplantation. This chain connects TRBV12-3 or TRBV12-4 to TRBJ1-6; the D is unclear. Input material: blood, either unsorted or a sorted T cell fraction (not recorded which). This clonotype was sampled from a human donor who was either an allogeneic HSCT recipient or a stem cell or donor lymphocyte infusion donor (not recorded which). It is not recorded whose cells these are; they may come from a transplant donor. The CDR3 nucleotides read TGTGCCAGCAGTTTCCGTCTGAATTCACCCCTCCACTTT. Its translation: CASSFRLNSPLHF.